These 24 T cell receptor beta chains originate from one sample sequenced in a study of blood T cell repertoires in COVID-19 (dated by TCRdb to 2018 to 2020). Receptor libraries were prepared by the immunoSEQ multiplex PCR assay. TCRdb holds this immuneACCESS table with in-frame rearrangements only. Some clones are missing; in checked studies, unresolved V genes explain under half, and the rest has no known cause. The sample table lists roughly 210,000 clones, 88% of them with a count of one. Under 2% of the sample goes to the ten largest clones. The sample consisted of peripheral blood. The receptors derive from a man aged 70-80 years with acute or convalescent COVID-19.

The J gene is TRBJ2-7, the V gene TRBV3-1 (or the pseudogene TRBV3-2); 8 nucleotides match TRBD1. Germline trimming cut 1 base from V and 1 base from J; bases unmatched to any gene: 9. Germline V gene lookup returns CDR1 LGHDT and CDR2 YNNKEL (reference sequence). The CDR3 has 17 residues. CDR3 coding DNA: TGTGCCAGCAGCCAAGCCTTCTTGGACAGGGCGTCCTACGAGCAGTACTTC. Translated, it gives CASSQAFLDRASYEQYF.

The genes are TRBV5-1 and TRBJ2-1; 9 bases line up with TRBD2. The CDR3 consists of 17 residues. The germline CDR1 and CDR2 sequences are SGHRS and YFSETQ. With 5 bases clipped from V and 0 bases from J, the junction kept 9 bases outside the gene matches. The CDR3 loop reads CASSPTTSGSSYNEQFF. CDR3 DNA: TGCGCCAGCAGTCCCACGACTAGCGGCAGCTCCTACAATGAGCAGTTCTTC.

This chain links TRBV12-3 or TRBV12-4 with TRBJ1-1; 7 positions agree with TRBD1. Trimming cost V 7 bases and J 8 bases; bases outside gene matches: 10. The CDR3 has 13 amino acids. The CDR3 loop is CASNHGDRAEAFF. DNA for the CDR3: TGTGCCAGCAACCATGGCGACAGGGCCGAAGCTTTCTTT.

The chain carries TRBV3-1 (or the pseudogene TRBV3-2) and TRBJ1-2; weak D call: TRBD1 (5 bases). The germline V and J ends were trimmed by 1 base and 0 bases, with 9 bases remaining between them. This CDR3 is 15 amino acids long. Germline CDR1 and CDR2: LGHDT and YNNKEL (reference sequence). CDR3 bases: TGTGCCAGCAGCCAAGGACAGTTGACTAACTATGGCTACACCTTC. This encodes CASSQGQLTNYGYTF.

The chain recombines TRBV28 with TRBJ2-1, with TRBD2 matching over 7 bases. J gave up 5 bases and V 3 bases, and 7 bases lay outside the gene matches. Germline CDR1 and CDR2: MDHEN and SYDVKM. The CDR3 runs 15 residues. Here the CDR3 reads CASSLSGAVNNEQFF. CDR3 bases: TGTGCCAGCAGTTTGAGCGGGGCGGTCAACAATGAGCAGTTCTTC.

The chain couples TRBV28 to TRBJ2-2; 11 positions agree with TRBD1. The germline CDR1 and CDR2 sequences are MDHEN and SYDVKM. V shed 6 bases and J 7 bases; nucleotides not matched to a gene: 7. The CDR3 runs to 15 residues. The CDR3 protein is CASRRTGGTGGELFF. The DNA of the CDR3 is TGTGCCAGCAGACGGACAGGGGGCACGGGCGGGGAGCTGTTTTTT.

The rearrangement uses TRBV5-1 and TRBJ1-6; 8 bases are a match to TRBD1. This CDR3 is 16 amino acids long. Germline values: CDR1 SGHRS, CDR2 YFSETQ. V shed 0 bases and J 9 bases; nucleotides not matched to a gene: 8. The CDR3 DNA sequence: TGCGCCAGCAGCTTGGGGTGGACAGGGACCCTTTCACCCCTCCACTTT. It is translated as CASSLGWTGTLSPLHF.

This chain links TRBV28 with TRBJ2-2; D not certain. V was pared by 5 bases and J by 3 bases, with 10 bases between. Germline values: CDR1 MDHEN, CDR2 SYDVKM. The CDR3 covers 14 residues. The CDR3 region is CASSHPADTGELFF. The CDR3, as DNA: TGTGCCAGCAGTCACCCCGCGGACACCGGGGAGCTGTTTTTT.

V gene TRBV4-2 combines with J gene TRBJ1-1, with unresolved D. V lost 4 bases and J lost 0, with 12 bases in between. Per germline, CDR1 LGHNA and CDR2 YNFKEQ. This CDR3 has 15 residues. Here the CDR3 DNA reads TGTGCCAGCAGCCCGCGGGGAAGTATGAACACTGAAGCTTTCTTT. This sequence encodes CASSPRGSMNTEAFF.

The V and J genes are TRBV18 and TRBJ2-7, with D uncertain. This CDR3 spans 14 amino acids. Trimming removed 2 bases at V and 4 bases at J, with 12 bases between. The germline gives CDR1 KGHSH, CDR2 LQKENI. CDR3 coding DNA: TGTGCCAGCTCACCATCGGGTAACCTATACGAGCAGTACTTC. This translates into CASSPSGNLYEQYF.

The chain has TRBV6-5 and TRBJ2-5; TRBD2 matches 12 bases. The trim removed 6 bases at V and 5 bases at J, leaving 7 bases unmatched. The CDR3 length is 15 residues. Germline V gene sequence: CDR1 MNHEY, CDR2 SVGAGI. The CDR3 reads CASSRRLAGAETQYF. The CDR3 nucleotides are TGTGCCAGCAGCAGACGACTAGCGGGAGCGGAGACCCAGTACTTC.

The chain joins TRBV5-4 to TRBJ2-7; 7 bases are a match to TRBD1. Germline V gives CDR1 SGHNT, CDR2 YYREEE (reference sequence). V shed 4 bases and J 3 bases; nucleotides not matched to a gene: 10. CDR3 length: 15 amino acids. The CDR3 sequence: CASSPATGSSYEQYF. The CDR3 nucleotides read TGTGCCAGCAGCCCCGCGACAGGGAGTAGCTACGAGCAGTACTTC.

The CDR3 DNA reads TGTGCCAGCTCACCGTACCGGACTAGCGGGACCCTCTACGAGCAGTACTTC. Protein sequence: CASSPYRTSGTLYEQYF. This chain links TRBV18 with TRBJ2-7, with TRBD2 matching over 12 bases. The CDR3 is 17 residues long. Germline V gene data show CDR1 as KGHSH and CDR2 as LQKENI. With V trimmed by 3 bases and J by 3 bases, 9 bases remained unmatched.

The J gene is TRBJ2-7, the V gene TRBV7-2; 14 nucleotides match TRBD2. This CDR3 is built from 17 residues. After removal of 6 bases from V and 7 bases from J, the junction contained 14 bases not matched to a gene. Germline assignment: CDR1 SGHTA and CDR2 FQGNSA. Here the CDR3 DNA reads TGTGCCAGCAGTAAGACTAGCGGGAGGGCCCGAGGAGGTGAGCAGTACTTC. As protein: CASSKTSGRARGGEQYF. Together with reference TRBV7-2 and TRBJ2-7, the CDR3 gives the full variable domain: GAGVSQSPSNKVTEKGKDVELRCDPISGHTALYWYRQSLGQGLEFLIYFQGNSAPDKSGLPSDRFSAERTGGSVSTLTIQRTQQEDSAVYLCASSKTSGRARGGEQYFGPGTRLTVT.

The chain carries TRBV29-1 and TRBJ2-4, with TRBD1 as a possible D gene (5 bases). The CDR3 extends over 11 amino acids. The V and J ends lost 4 bases and 6 bases respectively, with 7 bases between them. CDR1 and CDR2 (germline): SQVTM, ANQGSEA. The DNA of the CDR3 is TGCAGCGTTGGTCAGGGAAACATTCAGTACTTC. This translates into CSVGQGNIQYF.

The rearrangement joins TRBV4-3 to TRBJ2-7; TRBD1 is a possible D gene (7 bases). CDR1 and CDR2 (germline): LGHNA, YSLEER. Trimming pared 3 bases from V and 7 bases from J, leaving 16 bases between. CDR3 size: 14 residues. The CDR3 DNA reads TGCGCCAGCAGCCAGCGGGACAGCCTGGATGAGCAGTACTTC. As protein: CASSQRDSLDEQYF.

The chain couples TRBV19 to TRBJ1-1; TRBD1 matches 9 bases. CDR3 length equals 14 residues. Germline trimming cut 7 bases from V and 11 bases from J; bases unmatched to any gene: 14. Germline V gives CDR1 LNHDA, CDR2 SQIVND (reference sequence). For the CDR3, the DNA is TGTGCCAGTACGAACCGGGACAGGGTGCTTGGCGCTTTCTTT. This encodes CASTNRDRVLGAFF. Based on the CDR3 plus reference TRBV19 and TRBJ1-1, the full variable domain is DGGITQSPKYLFRKEGQNVTLSCEQNLNHDAMYWYRQDPGQGLRLIYYSQIVNDFQKGDIAEGYSVSREKKESFPLTVTSAQKNPTAFYLCASTNRDRVLGAFFGQGTRLTVV.

The rearrangement uses TRBV18 and TRBJ2-1, with a possible D match to TRBD1 (6 bases). The germline V and J ends were trimmed by 6 bases and 9 bases, with 24 bases remaining between them. The CDR3 loop spans 16 amino acids. Germline V gene lookup returns CDR1 KGHSH and CDR2 LQKENI. CDR3 bases: TGTGCCAGCTCGCCAACGCCGGGACACCAACCGGGTGAGCAGTTCTTC. Encoded protein: CASSPTPGHQPGEQFF.

This rearrangement joins TRBV15 to TRBJ1-1; 9 bases agree with TRBD1. This CDR3 is 14 amino acids long. The J segment lost 3 bases and the V segment lost 1 base, leaving 0 bases of the junction unmatched. Germline V CDR1 and CDR2: LNHNV, YYDKDF (reference sequence). CDR3 DNA sequence: TGTGCCACCAGCAGAGGACAGGGGGACACTGAAGCTTTCTTT. This sequence encodes CATSRGQGDTEAFF.

This clone was recorded a few times. The chain employs TRBV18 and TRBJ2-7, with D maybe TRBD2 (5 bases). CDR3 length: 14 residues. The germline V gene encodes CDR1 KGHSH and CDR2 LQKENI. Trimming cost V 6 bases and J 1 base, with 13 bases left between them. CDR3 nucleotides: TGTGCCAGCTCCACCGGGGAGTTGTCCTACGAGCAGTACTTC. Residues: CASSTGELSYEQYF.

The gene calls are TRBV7-2 and TRBJ2-5; D call uncertain. V gave up 0 bases and J gave up 4 bases, with 6 bases separating them. Germline CDR1 and CDR2: SGHTA and FQGNSA. The CDR3 contains 13 residues. The CDR3 DNA follows: TGTGCCAGCAGCTTAGCGCGAGGAGAGACCCAGTACTTC. Residues: CASSLARGETQYF.

The chain carries TRBV2 and TRBJ1-5; a possible D gene is TRBD1 (5 bases). The germline V gene encodes CDR1 SNHLY and CDR2 FYNNEI. The CDR3 runs 15 residues. V lost 3 bases and J 4 bases, leaving 13 bases between the germline ends. The CDR3, as DNA: TGTGCCAGCAGTGATAGAGTCGGGGGGAATCAGCCCCAGCATTTT. Encoded protein: CASSDRVGGNQPQHF. Looking up the rest from reference TRBV2 and TRBJ1-5 gives the full variable domain: EPEVTQTPSHQVTQMGQEVILRCVPISNHLYFYWYRQILGQKVEFLVSFYNNEISEKSEIFDDQFSVERPDGSNFTLKIRSTKLEDSAMYFCASSDRVGGNQPQHFGDGTRLSIL.

This clone came up a few times. The rearrangement links TRBV7-9 to TRBJ1-5; a weak D match, TRBD1 (5 bases). This CDR3 contains 16 residues. Germline CDR1 SEHNR, CDR2 FQNEAQ (reference sequence). The ends were cut back, 5 bases at V and 0 bases at J, with 14 bases in the middle. The CDR3, as DNA: TGTGCCAGCAGCCCCGGGGCGGGGGGTAGCAATCAGCCCCAGCATTTT. Encoded protein: CASSPGAGGSNQPQHF. Combining the CDR3 with reference TRBV7-9 and TRBJ1-5 gives the whole variable domain DTGVSQNPRHKITKRGQNVTFRCDPISEHNRLYWYRQTLGQGPEFLTYFQNEAQLEKSRLLSDRFSAERPKGSFSTLEIQRTEQGDSAMYLCASSPGAGGSNQPQHFGDGTRLSIL.

A few counts support this clone. This sequence joins TRBV3-1 (or the pseudogene TRBV3-2) and TRBJ1-1, with 9 bases identical to TRBD1. The CDR3 runs to 15 residues. CDR1 and CDR2 from the germline V gene are LGHDT and YNNKEL (reference sequence). The J segment lost 1 base and the V segment lost 4 bases, leaving 4 bases of the junction unmatched. The CDR3 reads CASSLKGQGNTEAFF. CDR3 nucleotide sequence: TGTGCCAGCAGCCTGAAGGGACAGGGGAACACTGAAGCTTTCTTT.